Presented here are 23 T cell receptor beta chains from one specimen sequenced in a study of blood T cell repertoires in COVID-19. Libraries were prepared by immunoSEQ multiplex PCR; TCRdb keeps only in-frame clonotypes and omits some of them. The table includes 9,000 to 15,000 clones, 82% detected once. The sample comprised peripheral blood. These receptors were taken from a human donor in a cohort sampled during active COVID-19.

CDR3 sequence (DNA): TGTGCCAGCAGCCTAACTAGCATCGGGACCCAGTACTTC. Encoded protein: CASSLTSIGTQYF. The chain employs TRBV6-5 and TRBJ2-5; tentatively, D is TRBD2 (6 bases). The CDR3 is 13 residues long. Germline V gives CDR1 MNHEY, CDR2 SVGAGI. Between the trimmed V and J ends, which lost 6 bases and 7 bases, there was a span of 15 bases.

The chain uses TRBV7-9 and TRBJ1-4; D is perhaps TRBD1 (5 bases). CDR1 SEHNR and CDR2 FQNEAQ come from the germline V gene (reference sequence). CDR3 length equals 15 residues. Trimming shortened V by 1 base and J by 7 bases, and 13 bases separated the two germline ends. This CDR3 is CASSLVGRVGEKLFF. In DNA, the CDR3 is TGTGCCAGCAGCTTAGTGGGCAGGGTTGGTGAAAAACTGTTTTTT.

This chain links TRBV30 with TRBJ2-3; perhaps TRBD2 as D (6 bases). The CDR3 length is 16 residues. CDR1 and CDR2 (germline): GTSNPN, SVGIG (reference sequence). The germline V and J ends were trimmed by 4 bases and 0 bases, with 17 bases remaining between them. The CDR3 DNA follows: TGTGCCTGGAACCCCTGGGACGGGAGTAGCACAGATACGCAGTATTTT. It yields the protein CAWNPWDGSSTDTQYF.

CDR3: CATKGRGGINEQFF. For the CDR3, the DNA is TGTGCCACCAAGGGGCGGGGGGGTATCAATGAGCAGTTCTTC. V gene TRBV19 combines with J gene TRBJ2-1, with 9 bases that match TRBD2. Germline trimming cut 10 bases from V and 6 bases from J; bases unmatched to any gene: 10. CDR1 is LNHDA, CDR2 SQIVND, per germline (reference sequence). The CDR3 contains 14 residues.

The table lists this clone with a few counts. This sequence joins TRBV11-2 and TRBJ1-3; D is possibly TRBD1 (5 bases). The CDR3 spans 15 residues. Between the trimmed V and J ends, which lost 1 base and 2 bases, there was a span of 9 bases. Per germline, CDR1 SGHAT and CDR2 FQNNGV. The CDR3 sequence is CASSLALGPGNTIYF. The DNA for the CDR3 is TGTGCCAGCAGCTTAGCACTGGGGCCTGGAAACACCATATATTTT.

The chain has TRBV5-1 and TRBJ2-1, with 7 positions matching TRBD1. This CDR3 is built from 15 residues. Germline lookup yields CDR1 SGHRS and CDR2 YFSETQ. V was clipped by 2 bases and J by 5 bases; unmatched bases: 7. Here the CDR3 DNA reads TGCGCCAGCAGCTTACCGACAGGGACGGACAATGAGCAGTTCTTC. Protein product: CASSLPTGTDNEQFF.

This clone has just one count. This chain links TRBV19 with TRBJ2-5; D possibly corresponds to TRBD2 (6 bases). Per germline, CDR1 LNHDA and CDR2 SQIVND (reference sequence). With 5 bases removed from V and 5 bases from J, the gap between germline ends came to 15 bases. The CDR3 loop spans 14 amino acids. This CDR3 is CASSPRRGRETQYF. The CDR3 coding sequence is TGTGCCAGTAGTCCCCGGCGGGGAAGGGAGACCCAGTACTTC. The variable domain in full, completed from reference TRBV19 and TRBJ2-5, reads DGGITQSPKYLFRKEGQNVTLSCEQNLNHDAMYWYRQDPGQGLRLIYYSQIVNDFQKGDIAEGYSVSREKKESFPLTVTSAQKNPTAFYLCASSPRRGRETQYFGPGTRLLVL.

The V call is TRBV6-2 or TRBV6-3, the J call TRBJ2-7, with unresolved D. V shed 2 bases and J shed 7 bases, with 21 bases lying between them. This CDR3 contains 16 residues. Germline CDR1 MNHEY, CDR2 SVGEGT. For the CDR3, the DNA is TGTGCCAGCAGTTACCCACTGGGCCCACGCCGGTCGGAGCAGTACTTC. It is translated as CASSYPLGPRRSEQYF.

The chain combines TRBV5-1 with TRBJ2-3; D gene uncertain. The CDR3 extends over 14 amino acids. CDR1 and CDR2 from the germline V gene are SGHRS and YFSETQ. V was cut by 2 bases and J by 4 bases, with 11 bases left in between. The CDR3 coding sequence is TGCGCCAGCAGCTTCCAAAGAACTGCAGATACGCAGTATTTT. The encoded protein is CASSFQRTADTQYF.

The chain couples TRBV11-2 to TRBJ1-5; 7 nucleotides align to TRBD1. There are 17 residues in the CDR3. Germline CDR1 reads SGHAT; CDR2 reads FQNNGV. Trimming cost V 5 bases and J 0 bases; bases outside gene matches: 10. The CDR3 spells CASSARQGPGSNQPQHF. In nucleotides, the CDR3 is TGTGCCAGCAGCGCCCGACAGGGCCCGGGTAGCAATCAGCCCCAGCATTTT.

This clone was recorded a few times. The chain combines TRBV6-5 with TRBJ1-1; no clear D. Germline V CDR1 and CDR2: MNHEY, SVGAGI. The CDR3 length is 12 residues. V lost 6 bases to trimming and J lost 4 bases, with 9 bases between them. The DNA of the CDR3 is TGTGCCAGCAGAGATGGGAGCACTGAAGCTTTCTTT. It codes for CASRDGSTEAFF.

This clone was counted a single time. The chain couples TRBV14 to TRBJ1-6; a possible D gene is TRBD1 (5 bases). The CDR3 runs to 14 residues. Germline CDR1 SGHDN, CDR2 FVKESK. V lost 1 base and J lost 10, with 11 bases in between. The CDR3 nucleotides read TGTGCCAGCAGCCAAGTTCAGGGTGGCTCACCCCTCCACTTT. The encoded protein is CASSQVQGGSPLHF.

This clone occurred once. This sequence joins TRBV5-1 and TRBJ2-2; TRBD2 matches at 8 bases. The germline V gene encodes CDR1 SGHRS and CDR2 YFSETQ. V shed 4 bases and J 0 bases; nucleotides not matched to a gene: 5. This CDR3 comprises 16 residues. CDR3 region: CASSDRAGANTGELFF. CDR3 nucleotide sequence: TGCGCCAGCAGCGATAGAGCGGGGGCGAACACCGGGGAGCTGTTTTTT.

The chain links TRBV28 to TRBJ1-2; D unresolved. The germline CDR1 and CDR2 sequences are MDHEN and SYDVKM. Trimming shortened V by 6 bases and J by 4 bases, and 15 bases separated the two germline ends. CDR3 length: 14 amino acids. CDR3 sequence: CASRSTDWAYGYTF. The CDR3 DNA is TGTGCCAGCAGAAGTACGGATTGGGCCTATGGCTACACCTTC.

This clone was counted a single time. The rearrangement uses TRBV12-5 and TRBJ1-1; D uncertain. The V gene's germline CDR1 is LGHNT and CDR2 FRNRAP. The CDR3 spans 14 residues. V lost 2 bases and J 0 bases, leaving 7 bases between the germline ends. As DNA, the CDR3 is TGTGCTAGTGGTTTGTTCCCAATGAACACTGAAGCTTTCTTT. Its protein is CASGLFPMNTEAFF.

J is TRBJ1-1 and V is TRBV7-3; D is undetermined. The length of the CDR3 is 12 residues. Germline CDR1 reads SGHTA; CDR2 reads FQGTGA. Trimming shortened V by 4 bases and J by 3 bases, and 6 bases separated the two germline ends. CDR3 sequence: CASSYGDTEAFF. The CDR3 coding sequence is TGTGCCAGCAGCTACGGGGACACTGAAGCTTTCTTT.

This sequence joins TRBV21-1 and TRBJ2-3; the table assigns TRBD1, which was not confirmed against the DNA. TRBV21-1 is a pseudogene segment. This CDR3 has 14 residues. The CDR3 sequence is CASRGRGRTDTQYF. CDR3 bases: TGTGCCAGCAGGGGCAGGGGACGCACAGATACGCAGTATTTT.

The chain couples TRBV7-8 to TRBJ2-1; 9 nucleotides line up with TRBD2. Trimming removed 4 bases from V and 8 bases from J; junction bases left unmatched: 12. The CDR3 covers 16 residues. Germline CDR1 reads SGHVS; CDR2 reads FQNEAQ. CDR3 protein: CASSSWMAGGLYEQFF. The CDR3 nucleotides are TGTGCCAGCAGCTCCTGGATGGCGGGGGGGCTCTATGAGCAGTTCTTC. The full variable domain, rest sourced from reference TRBV7-8 and TRBJ2-1, is GAGVSQSPRYKVAKRGQDVALRCDPISGHVSLFWYQQALGQGPEFLTYFQNEAQLDKSGLPSDRFFAERPEGSVSTLKIQRTQQEDSAVYLCASSSWMAGGLYEQFFGPGTRLTVL.

The chain has TRBV28 and TRBJ2-7, with TRBD1 identical over 9 bases. After removal of 6 bases from V and 4 bases from J, the junction contained 7 bases not matched to a gene. CDR1 is MDHEN and CDR2 is SYDVKM in the germline V gene. The CDR3 covers 14 residues. In DNA, the CDR3 is TGTGCCAGCAGAAAACGGGACAGGGCATACGAGCAGTACTTC. Its protein product is CASRKRDRAYEQYF.

By proportion, this clone is medium-sized (0.01 to 0.1%). J is TRBJ2-3 and V is TRBV7-9, with TRBD1 matching 11 bases. Unmatched junction bases numbered 5, after V lost 4 bases and J lost 5 bases. Germline CDR1 is SEHNR and CDR2 is FQNEAQ (reference sequence). The CDR3 extends over 15 amino acids. The CDR3, as DNA: TGTGCCAGCAGCTGGGGACAGGGGGAGGAAGATACGCAGTATTTT. Translated, it gives CASSWGQGEEDTQYF.

The chain has TRBV5-1 and TRBJ1-1; weak D call: TRBD1 (6 bases). Germline CDR1 SGHRS, CDR2 YFSETQ. The CDR3 covers 14 residues. Trimming stripped 3 bases from V and 4 bases from J, with 13 bases between. The CDR3 here is CASSWQGIGTEAFF. CDR3 nucleotides: TGCGCCAGCAGCTGGCAGGGGATAGGCACTGAAGCTTTCTTT.

The chain has TRBV9 and TRBJ1-5, with TRBD1 as a possible D gene (5 bases). The CDR3 has 15 residues. CDR1 SGDLS and CDR2 YYNGEE come from the germline V gene. V lost 0 bases and J lost 3, with 10 bases in between. CDR3 bases: TGTGCCAGCAGCGTAGCCGGGGGTTTCAATCAGCCCCAGCATTTT. Translating gives CASSVAGGFNQPQHF. The entire variable domain, with the rest obtained from reference TRBV9 and TRBJ1-5, is as follows: DSGVTQTPKHLITATGQRVTLRCSPRSGDLSVYWYQQSLDQGLQFLIQYYNGEERAKGNILERFSAQQFPDLHSELNLSSLELGDSALYFCASSVAGGFNQPQHFGDGTRLSIL.

This clone appeared once. The rearrangement uses TRBV19 and TRBJ1-5; D is undetermined. The CDR3 is made up of 13 amino acids. V lost 8 bases, J lost 10 bases, and 18 bases lay in between. Germline assignment: CDR1 LNHDA and CDR2 SQIVND (reference sequence). Here the CDR3 reads CASASLRVEPQHF. DNA of the CDR3: TGTGCCAGTGCGTCGCTAAGAGTTGAACCCCAGCATTTT.